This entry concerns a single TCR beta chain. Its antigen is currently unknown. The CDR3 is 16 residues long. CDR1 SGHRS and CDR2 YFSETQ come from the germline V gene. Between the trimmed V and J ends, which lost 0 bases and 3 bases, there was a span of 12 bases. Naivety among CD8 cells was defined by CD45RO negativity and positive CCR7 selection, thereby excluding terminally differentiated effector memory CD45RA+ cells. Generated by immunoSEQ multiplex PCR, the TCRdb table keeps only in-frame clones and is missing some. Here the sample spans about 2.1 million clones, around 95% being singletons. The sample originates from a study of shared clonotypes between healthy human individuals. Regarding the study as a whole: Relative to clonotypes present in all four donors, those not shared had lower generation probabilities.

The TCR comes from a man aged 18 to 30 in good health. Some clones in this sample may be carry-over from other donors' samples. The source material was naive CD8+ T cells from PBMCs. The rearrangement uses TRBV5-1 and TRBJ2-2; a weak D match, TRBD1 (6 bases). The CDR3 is CASSLDYRDDTGELFF. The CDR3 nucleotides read TGCGCCAGCAGCTTGGATTACAGGGATGACACCGGGGAGCTGTTTTTT.